This is a list of T cell receptor beta chains from one sample in a study of T cell responses to AZD1222 COVID-19 vaccine. The data were produced by immunoSEQ multiplex PCR, yet TCRdb's version contains in-frame clones alone and is incomplete. The table includes around 140,000 clones, approximately 93% detected once. Sample: peripheral blood, taken on day 0 of AZD1222 vaccination. Receptor source: an adult in good health. Each CDR3 is given with its conserved first and last residue.

>TRBV6-5|TRBJ2-5
CASSSSGLPQETQYF
>TRBV19|TRBJ1-1
CASSPSLRQPNTEAFF
>TRBV16|TRBJ1-1
CASSPANTEAFF
>TRBV27|TRBJ1-1
CASSTGSDTEAFF
>TRBV19|TRBJ1-2
CASSIDWFIVQGANYGYTF
>TRBV11-1|TRBJ2-3
CASSFVRDSTVDTQYF
>TRBV5-8|TRBJ2-1
CASSSRQDEYNEQFF
>TRBV19|TRBJ2-6
CASRVGWGSGSLSGANVLTF
>TRBV27|TRBJ2-1
CASREFPRGGGDEQFF
>TRBV2|TRBJ1-3
CASTPTDTGNTIYF
>TRBV30|TRBJ2-7
CAWSAPRTSGRGYEQYF
>TRBV4-2|TRBJ1-1
CASSQEGSQLNTEAFF
>TRBV5-1|TRBJ1-6
CASSPETGDSPLHF
>TRBV5-1|TRBJ1-6
CASSLGQGPSPLHF
>TRBV3-1/TRBV3-2|TRBJ1-6
CASSQPGQPNSPLHF
>TRBV30|TRBJ1-6
CAWSKTVDSPLHF
>TRBV9|TRBJ2-1
CASSVGGSGGDEQFF
>TRBV7-3|TRBJ2-3
CASSLLSGRSTDTQYF
>TRBV24-1|TRBJ2-1
CATSEPGSTAEQFF
>TRBV12-3/TRBV12-4|TRBJ1-2
CASSRRGDYGYTF
>TRBV6-5|TRBJ2-7
CASRVTGGYEQYF
>TRBV5-1|TRBJ1-2
CASSLGQVRGYTF
>TRBV7-3|TRBJ2-5
CASSLNRGETQYF
>TRBV3-1/TRBV3-2|TRBJ1-2
CASSQGAGDGYTF
>TRBV18|TRBJ2-3
CASSPRDRDTQYF
>TRBV19|TRBJ1-4
CASSPPGQGAGSATNEKLFF
>TRBV5-1|TRBJ2-7
CASSSALAGAVDEQYF
>TRBV30|TRBJ2-7
CAGTGGDEQYF